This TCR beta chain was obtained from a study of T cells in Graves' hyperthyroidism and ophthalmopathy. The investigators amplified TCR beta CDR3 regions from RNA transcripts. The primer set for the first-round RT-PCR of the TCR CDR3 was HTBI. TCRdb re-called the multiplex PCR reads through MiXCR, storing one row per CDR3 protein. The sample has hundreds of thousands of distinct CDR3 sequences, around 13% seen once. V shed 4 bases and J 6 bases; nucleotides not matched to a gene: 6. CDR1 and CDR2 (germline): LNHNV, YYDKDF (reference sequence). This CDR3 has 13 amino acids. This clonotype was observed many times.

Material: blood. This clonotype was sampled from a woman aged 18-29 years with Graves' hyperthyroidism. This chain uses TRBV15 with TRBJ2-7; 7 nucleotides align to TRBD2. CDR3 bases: TGTGCCACCAGCACCGAGGGAGGGGCCGAGCAGTACTTC. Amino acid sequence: CATSTEGGAEQYF. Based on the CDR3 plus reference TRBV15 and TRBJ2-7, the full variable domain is DAMVIQNPRYQVTQFGKPVTLSCSQTLNHNVMYWYQQKSSQAPKLLFHYYDKDFNNEADTPDNFQSRRPNTSFCFLDIRSPGLGDTAMYLCATSTEGGAEQYFGPGTRLTVT.